This T cell receptor beta chain was identified in a study of CD8+CD57+ T cells in acquired aplastic anemia. Study-level information: Sorted cells (CD4+ and CD8+) yielded DNA amounts that averaged approximately 2.9 ug. Researchers reported that healthy donors averaged about 11 million reads for CD4+ cells.

Per germline, CDR1 DFQATT and CDR2 SNEGSKA (reference sequence). CDR3 length equals 17 residues. V was cut by 0 bases and J by 1 base, with 17 bases left in between. This clonotype has a count of ten or more. Its antigen remains unidentified. Genomic DNA, serving as template, underwent TCR beta VDJ and CDR3 profiling. A single record per CDR3 protein comes from TCRdb applying MiXCR to the reads. Of under 200,000 distinct CDR3 sequences detected, 35% to 55% appear once; the ten largest clones hold 1.1%. Findings and limits, study-wide: The study found no significant CD8+ Simpson's diversity difference between patients and controls. A set of around 30 CD8+ CDR3 sequences was shared between patients and controls, and these sequences appeared highly expressed in patients.

Sequencing input: sorted CD4+, CD8+, or CD8+CD57+ T cells (not recorded which) from PBMCs. The V and J genes are TRBV20-1 and TRBJ2-3; D gene unclear. The receptor was isolated from a human donor in good health. CDR3 in amino acids: CSARDVSGLGGTDTQYF. CDR3 coding DNA: TGCAGTGCTAGAGATGTCTCCGGGTTGGGTGGCACAGATACGCAGTATTTT.